Listed here is a single TCR beta chain. The clone's antigen remains unknown. At one boundary the junction diverges from the germline segment, which might be a read error. This record comes from a study of T cell changes during pregnancy in multiple sclerosis (dated by TCRdb to between 2018 and 2020). For the study in its entirety: The study looked at changes in the T cell repertoire across pregnancy in women with multiple sclerosis.

Libraries were constructed by the immunoSEQ multiplex PCR assay. Drawn from immuneACCESS, this table holds only the in-frame rearrangements with V and J called that TCRdb kept. Clones are partly lost; checked studies trace under half to an unresolved V gene and leave the rest unexplained. This sample is represented by 50,000 or so clones; 91% of them were singletons. Jointly, the top ten make up roughly 10% of the sample. CDR1 SSHAT and CDR2 FNYEAQ are derived from the germline V gene (reference sequence). Including the terminal cysteine and phenylalanine, the CDR3 comprises 16 residues. Only CDR3 DNA remains: 48 bases, in frame from the first base.

The receptor chain draws on TRBV7-7 and TRBJ2-7; 7 bases in between match TRBD1. This receptor was taken from a female donor with multiple sclerosis, enrolled in a pregnancy study. The sample was CD8+ T cells from peripheral blood mononuclear cells, taken after pregnancy. DNA sequence: TGTGCTAGCAGCCAAGGGGTGGGGACAGACACCTACGAGCAGTACTTC. This codes for CASSQGVGTDTYEQYF.